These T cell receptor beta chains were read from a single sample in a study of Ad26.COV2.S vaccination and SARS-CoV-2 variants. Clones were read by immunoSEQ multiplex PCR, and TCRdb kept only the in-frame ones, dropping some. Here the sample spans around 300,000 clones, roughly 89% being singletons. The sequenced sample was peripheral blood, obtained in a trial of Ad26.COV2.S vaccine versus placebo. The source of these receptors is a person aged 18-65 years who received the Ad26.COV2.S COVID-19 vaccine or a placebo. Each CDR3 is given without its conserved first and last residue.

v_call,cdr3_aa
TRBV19,ASSERPLNSPLH
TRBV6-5,ASSVTRGGYNEQF
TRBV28,ASSLKETDTQY
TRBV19,ASSPGLVTGNQPQH
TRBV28,ASRGQGPDSPLH
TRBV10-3,ATGPGQANTEAF
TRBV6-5,ASSYKESVSPLH
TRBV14,ASSTPGLAGDTGELF
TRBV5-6,ASSAGRRGGYT
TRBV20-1,SASGGEIYNEQF
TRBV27,ARLPVEGGFPNEKLF
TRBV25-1,ASSEYRGVKNEQF
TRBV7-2,ASSLVRTDTEAF
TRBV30,AWSITRTSGRGTDTQY